These T cell receptor beta chains were read from a single sample in a study of T cells in Graves' hyperthyroidism and ophthalmopathy. TCRdb re-called the multiplex PCR reads with MiXCR, one entry per CDR3 protein. The data contain around 240,000 distinct CDR3 sequences, about 14% of them singletons. The sample taken for sequencing was blood. The receptors originated from a woman aged 40-49 years with Graves' hyperthyroidism that later progressed to Graves' ophthalmopathy. Both conserved end residues are part of each CDR3. A D gene is named only where the DNA matches it firmly. The size entry is marked missing in some rows and otherwise reads once, few, many or a size class.

V gene,D gene,J gene,clone size,CDR3 protein,CDR3 DNA
TRBV5-1,TRBD1,TRBJ2-7,few,CASSFGQGIHEQYF,TGCGCCAGCAGCTTTGGACAGGGGATCCACGAGCAGTACTTC
TRBV12-3/TRBV12-4,TRBD1,TRBJ1-1,many,CASSFHQGDQEAFF,TGTGCCAGCAGCTTCCACCAGGGGGACCAAGAAGCTTTCTTT
TRBV7-8,.,TRBJ1-1,.,CASSLTGGGEAFF,TGTGCCAGCAGCTTAACTGGGGGGGGGGAAGCTTTCTTT
TRBV6-1,TRBD2,TRBJ2-2,many,CASSFRLAGGPWTGELFF,TGTGCCAGCAGTTTCAGACTAGCGGGAGGGCCTTGGACCGGGGAGCTGTTTTTT
TRBV7-9,TRBD2,TRBJ2-3,few,CASSSSGMQYF,TGTGCCAGCAGCTCTAGCGGGATGCAGTATTTT
TRBV18,TRBD1,TRBJ2-2,few,CASSAGQGNTGELFF,TGTGCCAGCTCAGCGGGACAGGGGAACACCGGGGAGCTGTTTTTT
TRBV13,TRBD2,TRBJ2-5,many,CASSSDGLVGETQYF,TGTGCCAGCAGCTCTGATGGACTAGTAGGCGAGACCCAGTACTTC
TRBV5-1,TRBD1,TRBJ1-5,many,CASSRTGGSNQPQHF,TGCGCCAGCAGCCGGACAGGGGGTAGCAATCAGCCCCAGCATTTT
TRBV27,TRBD1,TRBJ2-2,.,CANRNRGGPGPTGELFF,TGTGCCAACAGGAACCGAGGGGGCCCCGGCCCCACCGGGGAGCTGTTTTTT
TRBV6-5,.,TRBJ1-6,many,CASSYSITGSSPLHF,TGTGCCAGCAGTTACTCGATCACAGGGTCTTCACCCCTCCACTTT
TRBV10-2,TRBD2,TRBJ2-1,many,CASSEGLAPNNEQFF,TGCGCCAGCAGTGAGGGACTAGCGCCGAACAATGAGCAGTTCTTC
TRBV9,TRBD1,TRBJ1-2,few,CASSGGQGAANYGYTF,TGTGCCAGCAGCGGGGGACAGGGGGCCGCTAACTATGGCTACACCTTC
TRBV20-1,TRBD2,TRBJ2-1,.,CSVLVAGGPSSYNEQFF,TGCAGTGTTCTTGTAGCGGGAGGGCCAAGTTCCTACAATGAGCAGTTCTTC
TRBV28,TRBD1,TRBJ2-1,.,CASSWTGLDNEQFF,TGTGCCAGCAGTTGGACAGGATTAGACAATGAGCAGTTCTTC
TRBV28,.,TRBJ1-1,many,CASRRQVWRNTEAFF,TGTGCCAGCAGACGACAGGTCTGGAGGAACACTGAAGCTTTCTTT
TRBV19,.,TRBJ2-1,many,CASTELAKGYNEQFF,TGTGCCAGTACCGAGTTAGCGAAGGGTTACAATGAGCAGTTCTTC
TRBV3-1,.,TRBJ2-3,many,CASSQGIIGRVTQYF,TGTGCCAGCAGCCAAGGTATTATCGGGAGAGTTACGCAGTATTTT
TRBV6-1,TRBD1,TRBJ2-7,many,CASTRDRDYEQYF,TGTGCCAGCACCCGGGACAGGGATTACGAGCAGTACTTC
TRBV20-1,TRBD2,TRBJ2-1,few,CSARGILAGVSPNEQFF,TGCAGTGCTAGAGGAATACTAGCGGGAGTATCGCCAAATGAGCAGTTCTTC
TRBV7-9,.,TRBJ1-4,many,CASSLHPGTRNEKLFF,TGTGCCAGCAGCCTTCATCCGGGGACGAGGAATGAAAAACTGTTTTTT
TRBV6-1,.,TRBJ2-5,many,CASSEAGGTQYF,TGTGCCAGCAGTGAAGCGGGCGGGACCCAGTACTTC
TRBV18,.,TRBJ2-5,many,CASSPTLLETQYF,TGTGCCAGCTCACCTACCCTTCTCGAGACCCAGTACTTC
TRBV5-6,.,TRBJ1-5,many,CASSFWDGGSNQPQHF,TGTGCCAGCAGCTTTTGGGATGGGGGGAGCAATCAGCCCCAGCATTTT
TRBV20-1,TRBD2,TRBJ2-3,few,CSASSGGPRYF,TGCAGTGCTTCTTCGGGAGGGCCGCGGTATTTT